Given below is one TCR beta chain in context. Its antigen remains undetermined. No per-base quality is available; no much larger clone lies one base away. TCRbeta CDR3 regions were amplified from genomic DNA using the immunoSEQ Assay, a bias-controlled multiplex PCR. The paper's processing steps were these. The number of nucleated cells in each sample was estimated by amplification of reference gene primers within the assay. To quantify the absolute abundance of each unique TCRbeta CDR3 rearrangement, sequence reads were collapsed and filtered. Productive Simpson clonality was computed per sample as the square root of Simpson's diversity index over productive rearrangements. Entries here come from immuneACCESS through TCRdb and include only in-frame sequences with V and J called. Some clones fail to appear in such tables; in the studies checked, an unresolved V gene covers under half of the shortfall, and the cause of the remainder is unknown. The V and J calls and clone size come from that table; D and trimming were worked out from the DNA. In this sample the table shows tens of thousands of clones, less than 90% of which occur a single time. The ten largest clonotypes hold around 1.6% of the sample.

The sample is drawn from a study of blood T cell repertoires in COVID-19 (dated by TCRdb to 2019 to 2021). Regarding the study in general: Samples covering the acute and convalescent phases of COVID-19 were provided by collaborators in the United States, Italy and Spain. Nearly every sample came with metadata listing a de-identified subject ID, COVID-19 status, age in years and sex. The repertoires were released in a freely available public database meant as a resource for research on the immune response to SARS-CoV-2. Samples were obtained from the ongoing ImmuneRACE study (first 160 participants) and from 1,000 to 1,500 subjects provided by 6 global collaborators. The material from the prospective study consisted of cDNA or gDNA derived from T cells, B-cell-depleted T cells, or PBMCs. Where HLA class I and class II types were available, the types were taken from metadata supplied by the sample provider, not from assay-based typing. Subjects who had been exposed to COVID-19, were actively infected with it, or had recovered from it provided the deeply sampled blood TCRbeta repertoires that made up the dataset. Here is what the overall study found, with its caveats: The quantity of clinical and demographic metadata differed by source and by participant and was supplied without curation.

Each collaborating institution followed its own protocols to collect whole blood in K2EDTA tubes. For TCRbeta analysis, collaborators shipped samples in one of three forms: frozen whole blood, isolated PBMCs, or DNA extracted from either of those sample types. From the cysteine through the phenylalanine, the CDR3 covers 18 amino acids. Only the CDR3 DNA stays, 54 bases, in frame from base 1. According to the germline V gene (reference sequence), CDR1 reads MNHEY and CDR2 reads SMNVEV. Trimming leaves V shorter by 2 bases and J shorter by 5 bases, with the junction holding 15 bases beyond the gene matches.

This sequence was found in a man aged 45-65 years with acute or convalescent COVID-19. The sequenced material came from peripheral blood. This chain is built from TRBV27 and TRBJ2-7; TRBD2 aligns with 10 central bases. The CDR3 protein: CASSLERPGLALSHEQYF. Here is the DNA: TGTGCCAGCAGTTTAGAAAGACCGGGACTAGCGCTTTCTCACGAGCAGTACTTC.